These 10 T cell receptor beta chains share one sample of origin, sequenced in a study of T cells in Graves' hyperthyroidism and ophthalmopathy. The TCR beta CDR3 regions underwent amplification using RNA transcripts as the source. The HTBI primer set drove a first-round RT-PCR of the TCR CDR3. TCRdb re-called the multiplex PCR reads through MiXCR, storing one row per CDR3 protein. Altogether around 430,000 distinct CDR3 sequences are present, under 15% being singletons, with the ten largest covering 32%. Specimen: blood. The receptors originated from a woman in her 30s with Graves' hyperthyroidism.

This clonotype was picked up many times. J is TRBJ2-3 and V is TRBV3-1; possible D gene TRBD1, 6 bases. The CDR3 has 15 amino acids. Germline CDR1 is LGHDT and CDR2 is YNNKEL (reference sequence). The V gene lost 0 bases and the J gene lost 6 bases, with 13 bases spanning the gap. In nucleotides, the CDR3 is TGTGCCAGCAGCCAAGATCAGTCTGGGGGCGATACGCAGTATTTT. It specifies CASSQDQSGGDTQYF.

CDR3 sequence: CAIRKTGLGAFF. In DNA form, the CDR3 reads TGTGCCATCAGAAAAACAGGGTTGGGGGCTTTCTTT. The V and J genes are TRBV10-3 and TRBJ1-1, with a possible D match to TRBD1 (6 bases). Germline V gives CDR1 ENHRY, CDR2 SYGVKD. V lost 6 bases to trimming and J lost 11 bases, with 16 bases between them. This CDR3 spans 12 amino acids.

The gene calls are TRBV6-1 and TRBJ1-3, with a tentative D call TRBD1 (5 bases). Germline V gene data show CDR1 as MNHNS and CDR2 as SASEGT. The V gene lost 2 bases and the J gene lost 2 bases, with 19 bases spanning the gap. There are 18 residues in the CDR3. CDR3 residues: CASSEFVTGDWAGNTIYF. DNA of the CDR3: TGTGCCAGCAGTGAATTCGTTACGGGGGATTGGGCTGGAAACACCATATATTTT.

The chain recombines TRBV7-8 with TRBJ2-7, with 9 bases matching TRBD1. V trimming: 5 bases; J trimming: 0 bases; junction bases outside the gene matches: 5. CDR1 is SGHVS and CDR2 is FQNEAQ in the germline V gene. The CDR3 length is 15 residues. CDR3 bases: TGTGCCAGCAGCCGACAGGGGGTTACCTCCTACGAGCAGTACTTC. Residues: CASSRQGVTSYEQYF.

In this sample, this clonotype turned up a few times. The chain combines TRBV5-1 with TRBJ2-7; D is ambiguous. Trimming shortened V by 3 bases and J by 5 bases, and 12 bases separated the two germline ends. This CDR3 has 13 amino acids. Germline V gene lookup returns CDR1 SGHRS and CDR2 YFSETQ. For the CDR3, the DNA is TGCGCCAGCAGCTCGGTATCGGAAAACGAGCAGTACTTC. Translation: CASSSVSENEQYF.

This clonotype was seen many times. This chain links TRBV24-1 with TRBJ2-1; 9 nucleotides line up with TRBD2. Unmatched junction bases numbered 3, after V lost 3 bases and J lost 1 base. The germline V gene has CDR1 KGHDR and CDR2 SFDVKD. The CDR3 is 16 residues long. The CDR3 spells CATSDPSGVSYNEQFF. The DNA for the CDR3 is TGTGCCACCAGTGATCCTAGCGGGGTTTCCTACAATGAGCAGTTCTTC.

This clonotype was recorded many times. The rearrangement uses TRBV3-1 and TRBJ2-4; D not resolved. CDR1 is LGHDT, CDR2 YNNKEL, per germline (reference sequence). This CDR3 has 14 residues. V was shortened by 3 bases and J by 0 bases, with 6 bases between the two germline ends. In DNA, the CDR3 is TGTGCCAGCAGCCACGACTTAGCCAAAAACATTCAGTACTTC. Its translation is CASSHDLAKNIQYF.

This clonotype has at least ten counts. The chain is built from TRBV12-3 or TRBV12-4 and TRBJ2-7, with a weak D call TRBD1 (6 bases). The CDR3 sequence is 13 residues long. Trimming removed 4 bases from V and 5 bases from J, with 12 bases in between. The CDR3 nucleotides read TGTGCCAGCAGTTCCACAGGGTCCCACGAGCAGTACTTC. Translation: CASSSTGSHEQYF.

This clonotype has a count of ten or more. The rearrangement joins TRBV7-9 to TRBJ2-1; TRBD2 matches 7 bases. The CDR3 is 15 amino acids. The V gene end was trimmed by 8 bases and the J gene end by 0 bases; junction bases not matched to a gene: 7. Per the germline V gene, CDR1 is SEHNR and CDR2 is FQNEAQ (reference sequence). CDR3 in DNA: TGTGCCAGCGTACCAAGCGGGAACTCCTACAATGAGCAGTTCTTC. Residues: CASVPSGNSYNEQFF. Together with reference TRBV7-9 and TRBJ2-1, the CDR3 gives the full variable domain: DTGVSQNPRHKITKRGQNVTFRCDPISEHNRLYWYRQTLGQGPEFLTYFQNEAQLEKSRLLSDRFSAERPKGSFSTLEIQRTEQGDSAMYLCASVPSGNSYNEQFFGPGTRLTVL.

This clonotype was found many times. CDR3 nucleotide sequence: TGCAGTGCTATGTTTGGACGGGTGCTCAATGAGCAGTTCTTC. Its translation is CSAMFGRVLNEQFF. The chain is built from TRBV20-1 and TRBJ2-1, with D unclear. This CDR3 comprises 14 residues. Between the trimmed V and J ends, which lost 4 bases and 6 bases, there was a span of 16 bases. Germline V gene sequence: CDR1 DFQATT, CDR2 SNEGSKA (reference sequence).